This record looks at one T cell receptor beta chain sequence and its context. The CDR3 has 15 amino acids. Germline CDR1 LNHDA, CDR2 SQIVND (reference sequence). The sample belongs to a study of monozygotic twins with inflammatory bowel disease. TCRdb reprocessed the 5' RACE reads, keeping one entry per CDR3 protein, no DNA. The sample totals some 210,000 distinct CDR3 sequences. The sequence was collected from a human donor with ulcerative colitis or Crohn's disease, or a healthy co-twin of an affected twin (not recorded which). V and J are TRBV19 and TRBJ1-1; absent DNA, TCRdb's TRBD1 call cannot be checked. Sequencing input: blood. The chain's CDR3 is CASSTGTGVWTEAFF. Full variable domain (rest looked up from reference TRBV19 and TRBJ1-1): DGGITQSPKYLFRKEGQNVTLSCEQNLNHDAMYWYRQDPGQGLRLIYYSQIVNDFQKGDIAEGYSVSREKKESFPLTVTSAQKNPTAFYLCASSTGTGVWTEAFFGQGTRLTVV.